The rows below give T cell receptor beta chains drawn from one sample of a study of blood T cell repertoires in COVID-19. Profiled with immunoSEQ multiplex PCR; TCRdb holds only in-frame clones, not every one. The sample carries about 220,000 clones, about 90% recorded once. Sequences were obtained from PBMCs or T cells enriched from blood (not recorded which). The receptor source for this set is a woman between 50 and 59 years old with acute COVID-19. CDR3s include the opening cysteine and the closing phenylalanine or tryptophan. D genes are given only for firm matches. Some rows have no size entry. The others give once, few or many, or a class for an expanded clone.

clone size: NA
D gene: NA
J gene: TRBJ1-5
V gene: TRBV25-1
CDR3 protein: CASSSHSNQPQHF
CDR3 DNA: TGTGCCAGCAGTTCACATAGCAATCAGCCCCAGCATTTT

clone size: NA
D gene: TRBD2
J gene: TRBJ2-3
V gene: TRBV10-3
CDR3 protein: CAIKEGPSGRADTQYF
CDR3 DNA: TGTGCCATCAAAGAGGGGCCTAGCGGGAGGGCAGATACGCAGTATTTT

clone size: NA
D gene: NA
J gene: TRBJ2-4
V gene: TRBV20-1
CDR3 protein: CSAEQGNIQYF
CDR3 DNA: TGCAGTGCTGAACAGGGAAACATTCAGTACTTC

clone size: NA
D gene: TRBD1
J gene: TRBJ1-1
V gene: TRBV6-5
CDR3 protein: CASSLQGSATEAFF
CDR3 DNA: TGTGCCAGCAGCCTACAGGGGTCGGCCACTGAAGCTTTCTTT

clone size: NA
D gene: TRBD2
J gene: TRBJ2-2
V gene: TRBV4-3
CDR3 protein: CASSQFAGGPGAGELFF
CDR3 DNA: TGCGCCAGCAGCCAATTCGCGGGAGGGCCGGGCGCCGGGGAGCTGTTTTTT

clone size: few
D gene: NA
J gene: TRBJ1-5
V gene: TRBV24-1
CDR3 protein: CATTEASKEHEDSNQPQHF
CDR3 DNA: TGTGCCACCACTGAGGCCAGCAAGGAACACGAGGATAGCAATCAGCCCCAGCATTTT

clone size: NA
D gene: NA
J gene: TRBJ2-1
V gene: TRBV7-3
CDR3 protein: CASSSQGHEQFF
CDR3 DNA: TGTGCCAGCAGCTCCCAGGGTCATGAGCAGTTCTTC

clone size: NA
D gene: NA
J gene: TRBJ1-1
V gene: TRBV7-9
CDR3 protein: CASSPGITEAFF
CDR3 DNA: TGTGCCAGCAGCCCGGGGATCACTGAAGCTTTCTTT

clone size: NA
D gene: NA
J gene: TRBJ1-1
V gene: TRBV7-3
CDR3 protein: CASSLLGRNTEAFF
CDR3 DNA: TGTGCCAGCAGCTTATTGGGGAGGAACACTGAAGCTTTCTTT

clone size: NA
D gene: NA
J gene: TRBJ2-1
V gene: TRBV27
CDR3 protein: CASSSLSSYNEQFF
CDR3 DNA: TGTGCCAGCAGTTCATTGAGCTCCTACAATGAGCAGTTCTTC

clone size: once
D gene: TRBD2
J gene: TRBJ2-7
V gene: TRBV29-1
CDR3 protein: CSVEVASGSDLPREQYF
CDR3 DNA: TGCAGCGTTGAAGTAGCTAGCGGGAGTGATCTCCCACGCGAGCAGTACTTC

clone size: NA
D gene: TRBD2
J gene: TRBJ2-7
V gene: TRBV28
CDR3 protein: CASSYSGRDSYEQYF
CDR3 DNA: TGTGCCAGCAGTTATAGCGGGAGGGACTCCTACGAGCAGTACTTC